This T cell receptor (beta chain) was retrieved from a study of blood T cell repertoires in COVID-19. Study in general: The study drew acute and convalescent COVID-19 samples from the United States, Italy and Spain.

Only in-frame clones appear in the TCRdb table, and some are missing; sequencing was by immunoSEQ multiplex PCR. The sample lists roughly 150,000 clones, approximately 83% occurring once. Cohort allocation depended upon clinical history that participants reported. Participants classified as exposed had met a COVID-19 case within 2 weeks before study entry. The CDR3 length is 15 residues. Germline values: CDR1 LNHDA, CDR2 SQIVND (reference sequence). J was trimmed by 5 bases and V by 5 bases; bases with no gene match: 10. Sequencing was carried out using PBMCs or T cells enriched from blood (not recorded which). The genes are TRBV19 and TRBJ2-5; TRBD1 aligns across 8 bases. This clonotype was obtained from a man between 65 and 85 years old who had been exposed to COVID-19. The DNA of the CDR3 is TGTGCCAGTAGTCCCCCAGGGGGCAGGGGGGAGACCCAGTACTTC. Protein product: CASSPPGGRGETQYF.